Following are 21 T cell receptor beta chains from one sample sequenced in a study of shared clonotypes between healthy human individuals. The repertoire was sequenced with immunoSEQ multiplex PCR; TCRdb's copy has only in-frame clones and lacks some. The table shows around 990,000 clones, with around 77% occurring only once. The material sequenced was memory CD4+ T cells from PBMCs. This sample's subset: CD45RA-negative fraction. The origin of the receptors is a man in his late teens or twenties in good health. Some clones in this sample may be carry-over from other donors' samples.

The chain combines TRBV6-1 with TRBJ1-5; D uncertain. Trimming left V 0 bases short and J 5 bases short, with 8 bases between. The CDR3 covers 14 residues. In germline, CDR1 is MNHNS, CDR2 SASEGT. This CDR3 reads CASSEAQLYQPQHF. CDR3 DNA sequence: TGTGCCAGCAGTGAAGCGCAACTGTATCAGCCCCAGCATTTT.

A single count supports this clone. CDR3 protein: CASSPLQGAGTEAFF. The CDR3 region has the DNA TGTGCCAGCAGCCCCCTCCAGGGCGCCGGCACTGAAGCTTTCTTT. The V call is TRBV14, the J call TRBJ1-1; D is perhaps TRBD1 (5 bases). V shed 4 bases and J shed 4 bases, with 16 bases lying between them. Germline-derived CDR1 and CDR2 are SGHDN and FVKESK. The CDR3 length is 15 residues.

V and J are TRBV2 and TRBJ2-5; D may be TRBD1 (5 bases). The CDR3 loop spans 13 amino acids. Germline V CDR1 and CDR2: SNHLY, FYNNEI. V lost 4 bases and J 9 bases, leaving 15 bases between the germline ends. CDR3 nucleotides: TGTGCCAGCAGTGTAAGCCAGGGTGTGGCCCAGTACTTC. Amino acids: CASSVSQGVAQYF. Full variable domain (missing parts from reference TRBV2 and TRBJ2-5): EPEVTQTPSHQVTQMGQEVILRCVPISNHLYFYWYRQILGQKVEFLVSFYNNEISEKSEIFDDQFSVERPDGSNFTLKIRSTKLEDSAMYFCASSVSQGVAQYFGPGTRLLVL.

This sequence joins TRBV5-5 and TRBJ1-5, with TRBD1 identical over 9 bases. This CDR3 has 15 amino acids. In germline, CDR1 is SGHKS, CDR2 YYEKEE (reference sequence). The ends lost 2 bases at V and 6 bases at J; junction bases unmatched: 6. The chain's CDR3 is CASSFRDRAGQPQHF. The CDR3 DNA follows: TGTGCCAGCAGCTTCCGGGACAGGGCCGGTCAGCCCCAGCATTTT. Based on the CDR3 plus reference TRBV5-5 and TRBJ1-5, the full variable domain is DAGVTQSPTHLIKTRGQQVTLRCSPISGHKSVSWYQQVLGQGPQFIFQYYEKEERGRGNFPDRFSARQFPNYSSELNVNALLLGDSALYLCASSFRDRAGQPQHFGDGTRLSIL.

The chain has TRBV10-3 and TRBJ2-5; possible D gene TRBD2, 6 bases. V was shortened by 2 bases and J by 2 bases, with 15 bases between the two germline ends. Germline V gives CDR1 ENHRY, CDR2 SYGVKD. The CDR3 extends over 16 amino acids. CDR3 coding DNA: TGTGCCATCAGTGAGCCGAAAACGACTAGGCAAGAGACCCAGTACTTC. Translated, it gives CAISEPKTTRQETQYF.

The chain couples TRBV7-9 to TRBJ2-1; 8 nucleotides match TRBD1. CDR1 SEHNR and CDR2 FQNEAQ come from the germline V gene (reference sequence). Trimming removed 2 bases from V and 10 bases from J; junction bases left unmatched: 10. CDR3 size: 15 residues. CDR3 protein: CASSLSGQGAREQFF. The DNA for the CDR3 is TGTGCCAGCAGCTTATCCGGCCAGGGGGCTAGAGAGCAGTTCTTC.

This chain links TRBV2 with TRBJ2-2, with 14 bases that match TRBD2. V dropped 4 bases and J dropped 4; count of bases not matched to a gene: 14. Germline loops: CDR1 SNHLY, CDR2 FYNNEI. The CDR3 consists of 20 residues. The CDR3 DNA reads as TGTGCCAGCAGTGGAGGTCTGGGGACTAGCGGGAGTTCGGTCACCGGGGAGCTGTTTTTT. Protein sequence: CASSGGLGTSGSSVTGELFF.

The chain links TRBV6-1 to TRBJ2-3; 11 positions agree with TRBD1. The CDR3 loop spans 18 amino acids. The J segment lost 0 bases and the V segment lost 3 bases, leaving 8 bases of the junction unmatched. The germline CDR1 and CDR2 sequences are MNHNS and SASEGT. The CDR3 is CASSDLGQGAFSTDTQYF. Written as DNA, the CDR3 is TGTGCCAGCAGTGACCTCGGACAGGGGGCTTTTAGCACAGATACGCAGTATTTT.

V gene TRBV2 combines with J gene TRBJ1-2, with 12 bases aligning to TRBD1. This CDR3 is 14 amino acids long. Germline V gene sequence: CDR1 SNHLY, CDR2 FYNNEI. The trim removed 3 bases at V and 7 bases at J, leaving 3 bases unmatched. This CDR3 reads CASSDGTGGFGYTF. Written as DNA, the CDR3 is TGTGCCAGCAGTGATGGGACAGGGGGCTTTGGCTACACCTTC.

A few counts support this clone. The identical CDR3 is also encoded by other nucleotide sequences in the sample. The rearrangement joins TRBV29-1 to TRBJ1-5, with D hard to call. CDR3 length: 13 residues. Per the germline V gene, CDR1 is SQVTM and CDR2 is ANQGSEA. Trimming took off 4 bases at V and 1 base at J, with 8 bases between the two ends. The CDR3 loop is CSVVVQSNQPQHF. Written as DNA, the CDR3 is TGCAGCGTTGTCGTACAAAGCAATCAGCCCCAGCATTTT.

The rearrangement uses TRBV27 and TRBJ1-1; perhaps TRBD1 as D (5 bases). Germline loops: CDR1 MNHEY, CDR2 SMNVEV (reference sequence). V lost 1 base and J lost 1, with 13 bases in between. This CDR3 is 16 amino acids long. In nucleotides, the CDR3 is TGTGCCAGCAGTTTATTCAGCAGGGCCGGGAACACTGAAGCTTTCTTT. Protein: CASSLFSRAGNTEAFF.

The genes are TRBV5-1 and TRBJ2-3; 12 bases line up with TRBD2. Germline CDR1 SGHRS, CDR2 YFSETQ. V was pared by 6 bases and J by 1 base, with 12 bases of the junction left unmatched. This CDR3 is 18 amino acids long. As DNA, the CDR3 is TGCGCCAGCACCATAGGAGGGCTAGCGGGAGGGCGCACAGATACGCAGTATTTT. It codes for CASTIGGLAGGRTDTQYF.

The rearrangement links TRBV27 to TRBJ2-3; 8 bases match TRBD2. Germline V CDR1 and CDR2: MNHEY, SMNVEV (reference sequence). Losses at the gene ends were 5 bases for V and 3 bases for J; bases not matched to a gene: 7. The CDR3 loop spans 15 amino acids. In DNA, the CDR3 is TGTGCCAGCAGTCCGCAGCGGGAGATGACAGATACGCAGTATTTT. This encodes CASSPQREMTDTQYF.

This chain joins TRBV7-3 and TRBJ1-1; no definite D call. The germline V gene has CDR1 SGHTA and CDR2 FQGTGA. V shed 4 bases and J shed 0 bases, with 18 bases lying between them. CDR3 length: 17 residues. CDR3 sequence (DNA): TGTGCCAGCAGCTCCATCGAAACTAGGCCCCTGAACACTGAAGCTTTCTTT. It translates to CASSSIETRPLNTEAFF.

This rearrangement joins TRBV7-2 to TRBJ1-5; D gene ambiguous. The CDR3 has 14 residues. In germline, CDR1 is SGHTA, CDR2 FQGNSA. V shed 3 bases and J shed 0 bases, with 6 bases lying between them. This CDR3 is CASSFLNSNQPQHF. CDR3 coding DNA: TGTGCCAGCAGCTTTCTCAATAGCAATCAGCCCCAGCATTTT. Looking up the rest from reference TRBV7-2 and TRBJ1-5 gives the full variable domain: GAGVSQSPSNKVTEKGKDVELRCDPISGHTALYWYRQSLGQGLEFLIYFQGNSAPDKSGLPSDRFSAERTGGSVSTLTIQRTQQEDSAVYLCASSFLNSNQPQHFGDGTRLSIL.

The genes are TRBV30 and TRBJ2-1; 13 nucleotides agree with TRBD2. This CDR3 has 15 residues. The germline V gene encodes CDR1 GTSNPN and CDR2 SVGIG (reference sequence). With V trimmed by 3 bases and J by 12 bases, 11 bases remained unmatched. The CDR3 DNA sequence: TGTGCCTGGAGGGCGTTGACTAGCGGGAGGAGGGGGCAGTTCTTC. Protein: CAWRALTSGRRGQFF.

The CDR3 DNA reads TGCGCCAGCAGCTTGGAGGGGGCGAGGAATGAGCAGTTCTTC. Translated, it gives CASSLEGARNEQFF. This sequence joins TRBV5-1 and TRBJ2-1, with 7 bases that match TRBD1. V shed 0 bases, J shed 7 bases, and the junction held 4 bases outside the gene matches. The CDR3 loop spans 14 amino acids. Germline CDR1 reads SGHRS; CDR2 reads YFSETQ.

The chain uses TRBV28 and TRBJ1-1, with D hard to call. V shed 4 bases and J shed 2 bases, with 5 bases lying between them. This CDR3 spans 12 amino acids. Germline values: CDR1 MDHEN, CDR2 SYDVKM. The CDR3 sequence: CASSSHNTEAFF. The CDR3 nucleotides are TGTGCCAGCAGTTCCCACAACACTGAAGCTTTCTTT.

The chain has TRBV19 and TRBJ1-1; perhaps TRBD1 as D (5 bases). This CDR3 is built from 15 residues. Germline loops: CDR1 LNHDA, CDR2 SQIVND (reference sequence). The V and J ends lost 7 bases and 4 bases respectively, with 19 bases between them. In DNA form, the CDR3 reads TGTGCCAGTACAGTAGGAGGGACCGGGGGCACTGAAGCTTTCTTT. It codes for CASTVGGTGGTEAFF.

Comment on this clone: It may be a read error: a sequence one base away is much more abundant. The sample holds other DNA sequences that translate to the same CDR3. The chain recombines TRBV2 with TRBJ2-1; tentative D call: TRBD2 (5 bases). The CDR3 has 11 amino acids. The germline V gene has CDR1 SNHLY and CDR2 FYNNEI. The V gene lost 8 bases and the J gene lost 3 bases, with 5 bases spanning the gap. The CDR3 region has the DNA TGTGCCAGCGGACTCTACAATGAGCAGTTCTTC. As protein: CASGLYNEQFF.

This clone was observed a handful of times. This rearrangement joins TRBV19 to TRBJ2-7; 7 bases are a match to TRBD1. The CDR3 consists of 13 residues. Germline loops: CDR1 LNHDA, CDR2 SQIVND (reference sequence). V dropped 8 bases and J dropped 3; count of bases not matched to a gene: 7. The CDR3: CASGRTGDYEQYF. DNA of the CDR3: TGTGCCAGTGGTCGGACAGGCGACTACGAGCAGTACTTC.